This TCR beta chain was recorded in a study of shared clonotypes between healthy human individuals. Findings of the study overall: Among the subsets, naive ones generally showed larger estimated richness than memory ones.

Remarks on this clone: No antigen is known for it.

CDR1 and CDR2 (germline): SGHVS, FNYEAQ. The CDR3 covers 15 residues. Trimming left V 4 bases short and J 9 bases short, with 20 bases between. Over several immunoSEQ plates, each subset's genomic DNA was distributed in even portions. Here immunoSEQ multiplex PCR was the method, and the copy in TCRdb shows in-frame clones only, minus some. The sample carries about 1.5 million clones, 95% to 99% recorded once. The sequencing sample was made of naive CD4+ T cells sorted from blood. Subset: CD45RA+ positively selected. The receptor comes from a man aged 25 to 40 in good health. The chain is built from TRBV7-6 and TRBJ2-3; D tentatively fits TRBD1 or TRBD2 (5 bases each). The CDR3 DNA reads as TGTGCCAGCAGCTCAGAGGGGCGCGCAGGGTACACGCAGTATTTT. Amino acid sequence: CASSSEGRAGYTQYF.